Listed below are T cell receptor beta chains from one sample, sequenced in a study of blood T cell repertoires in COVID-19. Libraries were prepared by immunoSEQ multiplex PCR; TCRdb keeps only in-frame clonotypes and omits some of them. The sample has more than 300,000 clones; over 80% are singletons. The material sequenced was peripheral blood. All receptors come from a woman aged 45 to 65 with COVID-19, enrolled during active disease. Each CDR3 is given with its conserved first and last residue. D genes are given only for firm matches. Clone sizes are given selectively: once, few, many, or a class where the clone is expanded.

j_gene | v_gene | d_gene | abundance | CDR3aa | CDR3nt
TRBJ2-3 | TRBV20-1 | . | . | CSARVKDTQYF | TGCAGTGCTAGAGTCAAAGATACGCAGTATTTT
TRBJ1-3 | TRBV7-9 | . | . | CATGEGSHSGNTIYF | TGTGCCACTGGGGAGGGGAGCCACTCTGGAAACACCATATATTTT
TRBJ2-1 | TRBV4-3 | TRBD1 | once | CASSQERQGWGAYNEQFF | TGCGCCAGCAGCCAAGAGAGACAGGGGTGGGGAGCCTACAATGAGCAGTTCTTC
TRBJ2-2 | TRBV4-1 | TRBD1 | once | CASTGVLGQGDTGELFF | TGCGCCAGCACGGGTGTATTGGGACAGGGCGATACCGGGGAGCTGTTTTTT
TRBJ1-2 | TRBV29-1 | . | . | CSVEDGMDILALASNYGYTF | TGCAGCGTTGAAGATGGGATGGACATTCTCGCTCTCGCTTCTAACTATGGCTACACCTTC
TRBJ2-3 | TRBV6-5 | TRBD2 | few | CASSYRGRASPDTQYF | TGTGCCAGCAGTTACCGCGGGAGGGCCTCTCCAGATACGCAGTATTTT
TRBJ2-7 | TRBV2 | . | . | CASTWDIPSYEQYF | TGTGCCAGCACCTGGGACATACCCTCCTACGAGCAGTACTTC
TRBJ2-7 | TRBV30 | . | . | CAWGQPPAGEQYF | TGTGCCTGGGGCCAGCCCCCAGCGGGCGAGCAGTACTTC
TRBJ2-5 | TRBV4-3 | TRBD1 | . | CASSQDRDRVRETQYF | TGCGCCAGCAGCCAAGATAGGGACAGGGTCAGAGAGACCCAGTACTTC
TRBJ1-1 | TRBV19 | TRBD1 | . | CASSTGQGNTEAFF | TGTGCCAGTAGCACCGGACAGGGGAACACTGAAGCTTTCTTT
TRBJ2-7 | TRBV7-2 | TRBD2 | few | CASSPRTSAYEQYF | TGTGCCAGCAGCCCCAGGACTAGCGCATACGAGCAGTACTTC
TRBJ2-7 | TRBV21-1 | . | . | CAPRELSYEQYF | TGTGCCCCCCGGGAACTTTCCTACGAGCAGTACTTC
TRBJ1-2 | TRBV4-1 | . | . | CASSQGADRPYGYTF | TGCGCCAGCAGCCAGGGCGCTGACAGGCCCTATGGCTACACCTTC
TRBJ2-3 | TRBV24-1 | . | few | CATSDFSDTQYF | TGTGCCACCAGTGATTTCTCAGATACGCAGTATTTT
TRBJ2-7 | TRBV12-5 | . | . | CASGLGQPRDEQYF | TGTGCTAGTGGTTTGGGACAGCCCAGGGACGAGCAGTACTTC
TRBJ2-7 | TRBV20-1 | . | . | CSASPVTGGWNEQYF | TGCAGTGCTAGTCCCGTAACAGGAGGGTGGAACGAGCAGTACTTC
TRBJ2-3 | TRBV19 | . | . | CASSIPGARADTQYF | TGTGCCAGTAGTATTCCAGGGGCTCGGGCAGATACGCAGTATTTT
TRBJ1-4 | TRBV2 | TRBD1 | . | CASSFGQGLRGGYEKLFF | TGTGCCAGCAGTTTCGGACAGGGGTTGAGGGGTGGTTATGAAAAACTGTTTTTT
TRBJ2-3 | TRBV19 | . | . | CASSLTADTQYF | TGTGCCAGTAGTCTGACTGCAGATACGCAGTATTTT
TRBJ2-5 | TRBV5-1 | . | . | CASSLAGQGETQYF | TGCGCCAGCAGCTTGGCCGGCCAGGGAGAGACCCAGTACTTC
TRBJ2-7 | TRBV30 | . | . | CAWSNTLEQYF | TGTGCCTGGAGTAACACCCTCGAGCAGTACTTC
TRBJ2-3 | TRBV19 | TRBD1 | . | CASSMTGGLTDTQYF | TGTGCCAGTAGTATGACAGGGGGCTTGACAGATACGCAGTATTTT
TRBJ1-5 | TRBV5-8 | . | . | CASRWSRGFDSNQPQHF | TGTGCCAGCAGGTGGAGTAGGGGGTTTGATAGCAATCAGCCCCAGCATTTT
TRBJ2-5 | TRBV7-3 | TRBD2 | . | CASSFGREETQYF | TGTGCCAGCAGCTTCGGGAGGGAGGAGACCCAGTACTTC
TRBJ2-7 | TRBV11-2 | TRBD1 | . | CASSLGTGNYEQYF | TGTGCCAGCAGCTTAGGGACAGGGAATTACGAGCAGTACTTC
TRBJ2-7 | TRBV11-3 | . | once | CASSPQGVASRQYF | TGTGCCAGCAGCCCCCAAGGGGTGGCCTCTCGGCAGTACTTC
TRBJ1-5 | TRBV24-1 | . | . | CATSAGGGGNQPQHF | TGTGCCACCAGTGCAGGCGGGGGTGGCAATCAGCCCCAGCATTTT
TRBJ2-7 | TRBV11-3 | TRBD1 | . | CASSLFGTGALYEQYF | TGTGCCAGCAGCTTATTTGGGACAGGGGCGCTCTACGAGCAGTACTTC
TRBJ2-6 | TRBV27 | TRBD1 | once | CASSQWTGGSSPVSGANVLTF | TGTGCCAGCAGTCAGTGGACAGGTGGCTCTTCGCCGGTCTCTGGGGCCAACGTCCTGACTTTC
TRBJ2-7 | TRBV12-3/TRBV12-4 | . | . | CASSLQGDEQYF | TGTGCCAGCAGTCTCCAGGGTGACGAGCAGTACTTC
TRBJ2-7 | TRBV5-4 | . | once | CASSPRSPGYEQYF | TGTGCCAGCAGTCCGAGGTCACCGGGGTACGAGCAGTACTTC
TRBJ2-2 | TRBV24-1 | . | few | CATSASGELFF | TGTGCCACCAGTGCGTCCGGGGAGCTGTTTTTT
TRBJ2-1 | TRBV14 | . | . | CASSRSSLGRGQFF | TGTGCCAGCAGCCGCAGTTCATTGGGGAGAGGGCAGTTCTTC
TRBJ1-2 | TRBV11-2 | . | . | CASSLFRQNYGYTF | TGTGCCAGCAGCTTATTTCGACAGAACTATGGCTACACCTTC
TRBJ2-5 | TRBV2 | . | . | CASRSWGGTVETQYF | TGTGCCAGCAGGTCCTGGGGCGGGACTGTGGAGACCCAGTACTTC
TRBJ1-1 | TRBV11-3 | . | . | CASSLIAKGKPEAFF | TGTGCCAGCAGCTTAATCGCTAAGGGGAAACCTGAAGCTTTCTTT
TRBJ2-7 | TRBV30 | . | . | CAWKTSYEQYF | TGTGCCTGGAAGACTAGCTACGAGCAGTACTTC